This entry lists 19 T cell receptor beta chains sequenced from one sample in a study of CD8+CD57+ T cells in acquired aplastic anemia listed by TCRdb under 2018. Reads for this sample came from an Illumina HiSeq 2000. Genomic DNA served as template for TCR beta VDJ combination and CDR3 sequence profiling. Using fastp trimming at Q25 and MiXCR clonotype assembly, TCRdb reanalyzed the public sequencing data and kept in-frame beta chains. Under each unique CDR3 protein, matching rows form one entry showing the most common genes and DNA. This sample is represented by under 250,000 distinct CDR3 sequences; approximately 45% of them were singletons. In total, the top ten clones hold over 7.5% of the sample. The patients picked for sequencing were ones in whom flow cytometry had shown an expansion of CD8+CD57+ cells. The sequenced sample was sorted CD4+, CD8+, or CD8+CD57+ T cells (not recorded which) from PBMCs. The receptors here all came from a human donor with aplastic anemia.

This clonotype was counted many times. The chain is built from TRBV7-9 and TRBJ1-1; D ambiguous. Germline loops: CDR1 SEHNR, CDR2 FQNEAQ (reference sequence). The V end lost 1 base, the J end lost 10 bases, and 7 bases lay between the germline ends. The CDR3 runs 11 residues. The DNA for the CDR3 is TGTGCCAGCAGCTTAGGATTAGTAGCTTTCTTT. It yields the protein CASSLGLVAFF.

The CDR3 bases are TGTGCCAGCAGTTTTAGCAGACCGTCCACTGAAGCTTTCTTT. It translates to CASSFSRPSTEAFF. The V call is TRBV27, the J call TRBJ1-1; D not certain. Germline V gene sequence: CDR1 MNHEY, CDR2 SMNVEV (reference sequence). V was clipped by 3 bases and J by 4 bases, with 12 bases between them. This CDR3 spans 14 amino acids.

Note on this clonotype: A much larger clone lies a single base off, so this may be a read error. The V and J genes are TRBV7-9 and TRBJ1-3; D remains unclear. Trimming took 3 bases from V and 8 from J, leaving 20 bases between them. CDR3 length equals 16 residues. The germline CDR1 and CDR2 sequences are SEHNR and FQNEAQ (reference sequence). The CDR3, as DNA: TGTGCCAGCAGCTTTGGGCTTGAGGTCTGGGGAGACACCATATATTTT. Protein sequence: CASSFGLEVWGDTIYF.

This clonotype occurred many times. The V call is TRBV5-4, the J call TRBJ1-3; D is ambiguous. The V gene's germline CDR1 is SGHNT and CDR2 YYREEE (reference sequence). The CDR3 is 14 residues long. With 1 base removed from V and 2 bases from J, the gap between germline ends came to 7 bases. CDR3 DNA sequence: TGTGCCAGCAGCTTGTATGGAGCTGGAAACACCATATATTTT. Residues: CASSLYGAGNTIYF.

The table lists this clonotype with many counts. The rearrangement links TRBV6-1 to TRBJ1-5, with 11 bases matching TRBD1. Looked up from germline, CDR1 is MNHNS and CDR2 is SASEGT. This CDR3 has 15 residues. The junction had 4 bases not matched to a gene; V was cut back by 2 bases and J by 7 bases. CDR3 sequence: CASSEPGQGGQPQHF. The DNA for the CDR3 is TGTGCCAGCAGTGAACCGGGACAGGGGGGCCAGCCCCAGCATTTT.

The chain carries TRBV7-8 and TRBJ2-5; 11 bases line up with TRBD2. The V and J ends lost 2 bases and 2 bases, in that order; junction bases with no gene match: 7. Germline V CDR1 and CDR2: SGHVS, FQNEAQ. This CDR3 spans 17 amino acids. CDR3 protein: CASSLPSLAGEQETQYF. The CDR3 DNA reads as TGTGCCAGCAGCTTACCCTCACTAGCGGGAGAACAAGAGACCCAGTACTTC.

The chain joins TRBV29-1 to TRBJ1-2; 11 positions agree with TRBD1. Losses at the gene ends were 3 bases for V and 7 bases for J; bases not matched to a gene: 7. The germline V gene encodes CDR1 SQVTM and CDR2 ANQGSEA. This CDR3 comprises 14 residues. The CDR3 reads CSVDQDRGRGGYTF. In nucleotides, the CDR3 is TGCAGCGTTGACCAGGACAGGGGGCGAGGTGGCTACACCTTC.

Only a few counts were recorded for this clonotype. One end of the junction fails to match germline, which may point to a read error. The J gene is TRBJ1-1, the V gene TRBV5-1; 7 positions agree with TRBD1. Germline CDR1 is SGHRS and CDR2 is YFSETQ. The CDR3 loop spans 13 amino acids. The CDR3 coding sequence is TGCGCCAGCAGCTGGACAGGTAACACTGAAGCTTCCTTT. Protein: CASSWTGNTEASF.

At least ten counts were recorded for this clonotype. CDR3: CAAGTGMNTEAFF. For the CDR3, the DNA is TGTGCCGCCGGGACAGGGATGAACACTGAAGCTTTCTTT. The chain links TRBV10-3 to TRBJ1-1; TRBD1 agrees at 9 bases. Germline V lookup: CDR1 ENHRY, CDR2 SYGVKD. The CDR3 loop spans 13 amino acids. The J segment lost 0 bases and the V segment lost 11 bases, leaving 4 bases of the junction unmatched.

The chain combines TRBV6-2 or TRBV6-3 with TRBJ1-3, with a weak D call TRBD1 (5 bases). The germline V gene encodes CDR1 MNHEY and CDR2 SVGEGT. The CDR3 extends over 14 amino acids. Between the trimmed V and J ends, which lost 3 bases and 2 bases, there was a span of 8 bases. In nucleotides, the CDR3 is TGTGCCAGCAGTTATGGGGGGACTGGAAACACCATATATTTT. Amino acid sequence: CASSYGGTGNTIYF.

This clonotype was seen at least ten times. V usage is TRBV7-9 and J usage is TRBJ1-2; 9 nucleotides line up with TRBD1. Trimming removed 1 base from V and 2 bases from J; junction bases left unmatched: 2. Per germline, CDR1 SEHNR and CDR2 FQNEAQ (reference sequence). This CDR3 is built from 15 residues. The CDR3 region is CASSLGDRVNYGYTF. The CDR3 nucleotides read TGTGCCAGCAGCTTAGGGGACAGGGTAAACTATGGCTACACCTTC. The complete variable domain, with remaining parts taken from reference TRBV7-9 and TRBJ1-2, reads DTGVSQNPRHKITKRGQNVTFRCDPISEHNRLYWYRQTLGQGPEFLTYFQNEAQLEKSRLLSDRFSAERPKGSFSTLEIQRTEQGDSAMYLCASSLGDRVNYGYTFGSGTRLTVV.

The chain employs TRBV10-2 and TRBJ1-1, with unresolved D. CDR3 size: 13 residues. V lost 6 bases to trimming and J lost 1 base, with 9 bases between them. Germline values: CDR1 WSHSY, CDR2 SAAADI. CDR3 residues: CASRSSGNTEAFF. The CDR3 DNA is TGCGCCAGCAGAAGTTCAGGGAACACTGAAGCTTTCTTT.

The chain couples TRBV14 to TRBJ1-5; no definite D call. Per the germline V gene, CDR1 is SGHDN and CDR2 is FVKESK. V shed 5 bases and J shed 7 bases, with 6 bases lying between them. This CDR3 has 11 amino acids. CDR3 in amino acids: CASSDGQPQHF. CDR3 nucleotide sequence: TGTGCCAGCAGCGATGGACAGCCCCAGCATTTT.

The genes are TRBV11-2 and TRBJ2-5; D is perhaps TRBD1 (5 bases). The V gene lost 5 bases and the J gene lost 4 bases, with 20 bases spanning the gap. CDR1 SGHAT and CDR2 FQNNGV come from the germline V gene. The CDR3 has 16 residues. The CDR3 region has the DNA TGTGCCAGCAGCCACTACGTGGGCCCTAGGGGAGAGACCCAGTACTTC. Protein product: CASSHYVGPRGETQYF.

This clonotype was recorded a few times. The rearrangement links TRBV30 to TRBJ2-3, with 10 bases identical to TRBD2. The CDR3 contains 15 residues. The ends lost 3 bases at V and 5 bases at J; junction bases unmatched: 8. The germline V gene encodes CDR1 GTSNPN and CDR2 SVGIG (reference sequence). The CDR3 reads CAWSGLAELIDTQYF. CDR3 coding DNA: TGTGCCTGGAGCGGACTAGCGGAACTCATAGATACGCAGTATTTT.

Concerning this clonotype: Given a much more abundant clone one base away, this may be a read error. CDR3 residues: CGSSRSTKFYTEAFF. The DNA of the CDR3 is TGCGGCAGCAGTCGAAGCACCAAGTTTTACACTGAAGCTTTCTTT. The chain uses TRBV4-1 and TRBJ1-1; D is undetermined. Per germline, CDR1 MGHRA and CDR2 YSYEKL. This CDR3 is built from 15 residues.

CDR3 bases: TGTGCCAGTAGTGACGGCAGGGGGCATTCGGTCAATCAGCCCCAGCATTTT. Protein: CASSDGRGHSVNQPQHF. This chain joins TRBV19 and TRBJ1-5, with 8 bases identical to TRBD1. The CDR3 totals 17 residues. V shed 5 bases, J shed 3 bases, and the junction held 12 bases outside the gene matches. Germline loops: CDR1 LNHDA, CDR2 SQIVND (reference sequence).

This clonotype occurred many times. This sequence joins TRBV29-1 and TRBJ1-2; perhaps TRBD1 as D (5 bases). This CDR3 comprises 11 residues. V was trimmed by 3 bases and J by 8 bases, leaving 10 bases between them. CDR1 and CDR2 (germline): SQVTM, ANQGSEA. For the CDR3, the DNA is TGCAGCGTTGAGGGGCGGTGGGGCTACACCTTC. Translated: CSVEGRWGYTF.

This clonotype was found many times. CDR3 residues: CASSQDLGEETQYF. As DNA, the CDR3 is TGCGCCAGCAGCCAAGACTTAGGGGAAGAGACCCAGTACTTC. The chain employs TRBV4-3 and TRBJ2-5; the D gene is possibly TRBD1 (5 bases). Per the germline V gene, CDR1 is LGHNA and CDR2 is YSLEER. The CDR3 is 14 residues long. Trimming removed 0 bases from V and 3 bases from J, with 8 bases in between.